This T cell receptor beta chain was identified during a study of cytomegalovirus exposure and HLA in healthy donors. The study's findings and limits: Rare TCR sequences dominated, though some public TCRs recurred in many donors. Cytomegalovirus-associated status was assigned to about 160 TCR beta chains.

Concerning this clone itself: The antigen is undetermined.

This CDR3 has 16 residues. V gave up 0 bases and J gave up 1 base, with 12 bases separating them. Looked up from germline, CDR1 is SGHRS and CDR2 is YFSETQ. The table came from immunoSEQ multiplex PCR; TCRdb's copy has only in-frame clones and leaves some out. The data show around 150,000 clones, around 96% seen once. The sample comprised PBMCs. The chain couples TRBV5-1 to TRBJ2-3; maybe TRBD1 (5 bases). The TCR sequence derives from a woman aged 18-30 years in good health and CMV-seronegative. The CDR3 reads CASSLEGHSRTDTQYF. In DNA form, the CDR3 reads TGCGCCAGCAGCTTGGAGGGGCATTCCCGCACAGATACGCAGTATTTT.